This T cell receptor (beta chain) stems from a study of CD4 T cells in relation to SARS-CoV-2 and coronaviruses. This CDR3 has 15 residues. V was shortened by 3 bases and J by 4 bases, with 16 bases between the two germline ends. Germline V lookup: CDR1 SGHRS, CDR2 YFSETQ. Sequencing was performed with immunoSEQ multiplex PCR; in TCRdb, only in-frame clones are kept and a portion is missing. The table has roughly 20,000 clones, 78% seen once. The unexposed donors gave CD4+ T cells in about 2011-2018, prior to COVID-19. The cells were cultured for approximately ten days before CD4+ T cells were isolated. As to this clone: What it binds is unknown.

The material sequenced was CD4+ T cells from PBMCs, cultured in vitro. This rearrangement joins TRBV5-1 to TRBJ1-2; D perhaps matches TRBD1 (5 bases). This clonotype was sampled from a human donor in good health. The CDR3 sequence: CASSSGDQTVYGYTF. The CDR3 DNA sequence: TGCGCCAGCAGCTCCGGGGACCAGACAGTCTATGGCTACACCTTC.